This TCR beta chain is from a study of persistence of HIV-infected CD4 T cells. Overall study context: Donors had been on suppressive ART for a median of 8 years. Multiple blood draws of up to about 180 mL, except two donors with single leukapheresis. Study-wide results and limits: Within sorted populations, more oligoclonal TCRs accompanied more oligoclonal proviruses.

Sequencing used immunoSEQ version 4 in survey mode. Libraries were prepared by immunoSEQ multiplex PCR; TCRdb keeps only in-frame clonotypes and omits some of them. This sample has about 20,000 clones; over 55% occur once, and the top ten carry 1.9%. Cells were stimulated with overlapping HIV-1 Gag 15-mer peptides. Sorting of responding CD4+ T cells relied on upregulated CD40 ligand together with CD69. Donors had CD4+ T cell counts above 400 cells/uL and were CMV-seropositive. Points on this clone: Its antigen is not identified.

This CDR3 contains 12 residues. Germline CDR1 and CDR2: SGHDT and YYEEEE. Trimming pared 0 bases from V and 6 bases from J, leaving 6 bases between. The TCR originated in an adult woman with HIV who was CMV-seropositive. This chain links TRBV5-6 with TRBJ1-2; D call uncertain. Source: CD4+ T cells sorted from PBMCs after approximately 20-hour stimulation, taken from a patient who received antiretroviral therapy. The CDR3: CASSLGKNGYTF. The CDR3 nucleotides read TGTGCCAGCAGCTTGGGAAAGAATGGCTACACCTTC.